A single T cell receptor (beta chain) is shown here with its context. The primer mix had 60 Vbeta and 13 Jbeta primers. Produced via immunoSEQ multiplex PCR; TCRdb's table is partial and in-frame only. The sample has about 160,000 clones; around 77% are singletons. The sample originates from a study of cytomegalovirus exposure and HLA in healthy donors. The source is a man aged 55-75 years in good health and CMV-seronegative. The sample comprised PBMCs.

CDR3: CASSYTVAGGPYEQYF. In DNA, the CDR3 is TGTGCCAGCAGCTACACGGTAGCGGGGGGTCCCTACGAGCAGTACTTC. This rearrangement joins TRBV13 to TRBJ2-7, with TRBD2 identical over 10 bases. The CDR3 runs to 16 residues. CDR1 is PRHDT, CDR2 FYEKMQ, per germline (reference sequence). V lost 4 bases and J lost 2; bases outside the gene matches: 8.